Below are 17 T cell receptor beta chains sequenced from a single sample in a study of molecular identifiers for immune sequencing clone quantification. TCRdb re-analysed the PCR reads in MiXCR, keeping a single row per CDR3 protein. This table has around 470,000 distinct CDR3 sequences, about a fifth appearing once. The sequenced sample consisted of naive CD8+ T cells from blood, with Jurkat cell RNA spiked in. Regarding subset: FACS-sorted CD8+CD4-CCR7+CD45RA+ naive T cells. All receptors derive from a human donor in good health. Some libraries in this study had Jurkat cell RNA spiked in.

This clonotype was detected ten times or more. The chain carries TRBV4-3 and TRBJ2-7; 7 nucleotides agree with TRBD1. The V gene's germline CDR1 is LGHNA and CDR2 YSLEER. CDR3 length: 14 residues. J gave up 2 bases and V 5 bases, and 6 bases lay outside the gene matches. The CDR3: CASSDRDRPYEQYF. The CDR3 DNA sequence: TGCGCCAGCAGCGACCGGGACAGACCCTACGAGCAGTACTTC.

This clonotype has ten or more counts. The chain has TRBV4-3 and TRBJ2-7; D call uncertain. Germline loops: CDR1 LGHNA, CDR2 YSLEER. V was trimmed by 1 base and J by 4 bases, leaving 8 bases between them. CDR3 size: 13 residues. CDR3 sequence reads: CASSQGRPYEQYF. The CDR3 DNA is TGCGCCAGCAGCCAAGGACGACCTTACGAGCAGTACTTC.

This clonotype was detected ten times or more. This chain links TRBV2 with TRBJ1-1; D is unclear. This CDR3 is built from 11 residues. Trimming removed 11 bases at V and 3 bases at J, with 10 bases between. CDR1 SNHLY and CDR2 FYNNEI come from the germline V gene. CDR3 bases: TGTGCCGGGAGGGAAGACACTGAAGCTTTCTTT. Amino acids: CAGREDTEAFF.

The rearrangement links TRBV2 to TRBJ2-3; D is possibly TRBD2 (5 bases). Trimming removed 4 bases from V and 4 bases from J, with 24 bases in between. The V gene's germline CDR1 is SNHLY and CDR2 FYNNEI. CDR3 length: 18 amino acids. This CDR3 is CASSAGFRSLTGADTQYF. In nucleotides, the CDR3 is TGTGCCAGCAGTGCGGGGTTCAGGTCTCTCACTGGCGCAGATACGCAGTATTTT.

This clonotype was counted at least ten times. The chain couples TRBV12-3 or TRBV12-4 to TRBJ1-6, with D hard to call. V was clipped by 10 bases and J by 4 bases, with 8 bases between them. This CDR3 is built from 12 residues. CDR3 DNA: TGTGCCACCGGGCCATATAATTCACCCCTCCACTTT. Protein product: CATGPYNSPLHF.

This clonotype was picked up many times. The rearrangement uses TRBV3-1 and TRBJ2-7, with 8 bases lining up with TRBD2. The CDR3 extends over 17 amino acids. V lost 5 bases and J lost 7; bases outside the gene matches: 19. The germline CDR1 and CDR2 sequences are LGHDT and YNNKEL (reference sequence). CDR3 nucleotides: TGTGCCAGCAGCTCCGCCTTCTCAAGCGGGAGTCCATGGGAGCAGTACTTC. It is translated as CASSSAFSSGSPWEQYF.

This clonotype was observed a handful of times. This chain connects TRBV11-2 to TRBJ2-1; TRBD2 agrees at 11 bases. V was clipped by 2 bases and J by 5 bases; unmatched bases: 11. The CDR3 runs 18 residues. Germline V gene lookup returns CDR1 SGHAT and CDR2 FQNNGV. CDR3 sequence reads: CASSLRGLAGGPDNEQFF. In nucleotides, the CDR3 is TGTGCCAGCAGCTTAAGGGGGCTAGCGGGAGGCCCCGACAATGAGCAGTTCTTC.

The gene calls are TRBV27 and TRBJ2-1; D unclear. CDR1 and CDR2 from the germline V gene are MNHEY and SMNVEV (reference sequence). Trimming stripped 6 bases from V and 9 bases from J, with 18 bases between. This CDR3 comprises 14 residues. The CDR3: CASRLAEWVGEQFF. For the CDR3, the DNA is TGTGCCAGCAGATTGGCGGAGTGGGTAGGTGAGCAGTTCTTC.

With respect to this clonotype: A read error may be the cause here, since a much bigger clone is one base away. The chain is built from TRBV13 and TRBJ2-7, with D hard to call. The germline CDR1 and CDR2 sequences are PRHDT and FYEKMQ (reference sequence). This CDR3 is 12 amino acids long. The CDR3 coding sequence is TGTGCCAGCAGCTTAGCCCGACTGGAGCGGTACTTC. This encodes CASSLARLERYF.

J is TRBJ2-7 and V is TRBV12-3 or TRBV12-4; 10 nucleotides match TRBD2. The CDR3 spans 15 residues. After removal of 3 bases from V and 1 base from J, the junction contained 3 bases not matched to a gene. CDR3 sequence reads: CASSFLAGVSYEQYF. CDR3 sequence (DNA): TGTGCCAGCAGTTTTCTAGCGGGAGTTTCCTACGAGCAGTACTTC.

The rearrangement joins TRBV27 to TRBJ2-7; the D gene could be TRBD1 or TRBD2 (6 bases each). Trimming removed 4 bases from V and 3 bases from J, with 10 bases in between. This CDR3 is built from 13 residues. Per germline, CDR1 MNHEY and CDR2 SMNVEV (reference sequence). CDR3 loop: CASSSEGGYEQYF. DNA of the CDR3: TGTGCCAGCAGTTCCGAGGGGGGCTACGAGCAGTACTTC.

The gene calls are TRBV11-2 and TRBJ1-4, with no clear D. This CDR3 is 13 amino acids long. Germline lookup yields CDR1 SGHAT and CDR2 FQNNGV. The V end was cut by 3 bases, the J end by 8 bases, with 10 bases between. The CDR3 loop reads CASSLPNSEKLFF. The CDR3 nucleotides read TGTGCCAGCAGCTTGCCGAACTCGGAAAAACTGTTTTTT.

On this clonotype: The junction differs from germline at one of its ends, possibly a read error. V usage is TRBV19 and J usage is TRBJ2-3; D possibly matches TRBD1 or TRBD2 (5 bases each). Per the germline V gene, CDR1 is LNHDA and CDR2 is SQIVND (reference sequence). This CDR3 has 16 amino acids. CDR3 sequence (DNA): TGTGCCAGTAGTATAGGTACCCGATCTAGCACAGGTACGCAGTATTTT. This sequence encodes CASSIGTRSSTGTQYF.

This CDR3 reads CAISGSSFLYEQYF. DNA for the CDR3: TGTGCCATCAGTGGGTCTAGTTTTTTGTACGAGCAGTACTTC. The chain employs TRBV10-3 and TRBJ2-7; D gene uncertain. Germline values: CDR1 ENHRY, CDR2 SYGVKD. The CDR3 spans 14 residues. V was pared by 4 bases and J by 4 bases, with 14 bases between.

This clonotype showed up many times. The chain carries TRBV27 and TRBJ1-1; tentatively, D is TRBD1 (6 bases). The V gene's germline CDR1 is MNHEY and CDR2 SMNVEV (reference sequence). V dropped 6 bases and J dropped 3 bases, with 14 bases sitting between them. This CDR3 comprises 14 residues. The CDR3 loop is CASRLGGGDTEAFF. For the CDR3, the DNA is TGTGCCAGCAGACTGGGAGGGGGTGACACTGAAGCTTTCTTT.

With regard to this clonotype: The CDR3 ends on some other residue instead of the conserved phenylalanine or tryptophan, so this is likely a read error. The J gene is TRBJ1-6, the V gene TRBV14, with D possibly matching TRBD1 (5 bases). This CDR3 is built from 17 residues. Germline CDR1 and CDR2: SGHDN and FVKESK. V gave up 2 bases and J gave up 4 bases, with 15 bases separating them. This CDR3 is CASSQFRTSPYNSPLHS. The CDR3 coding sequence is TGTGCCAGCAGCCAATTCAGGACAAGCCCTTATAATTCACCCCTCCACTCT.

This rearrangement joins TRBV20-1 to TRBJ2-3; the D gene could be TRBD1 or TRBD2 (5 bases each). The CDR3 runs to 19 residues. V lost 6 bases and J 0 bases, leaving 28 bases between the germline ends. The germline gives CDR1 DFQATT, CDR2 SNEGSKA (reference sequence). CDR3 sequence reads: CSAPGDRGRGGVSTDTQYF. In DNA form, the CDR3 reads TGCAGTGCCCCCGGGGACCGAGGACGGGGCGGAGTGAGCACAGATACGCAGTATTTT.